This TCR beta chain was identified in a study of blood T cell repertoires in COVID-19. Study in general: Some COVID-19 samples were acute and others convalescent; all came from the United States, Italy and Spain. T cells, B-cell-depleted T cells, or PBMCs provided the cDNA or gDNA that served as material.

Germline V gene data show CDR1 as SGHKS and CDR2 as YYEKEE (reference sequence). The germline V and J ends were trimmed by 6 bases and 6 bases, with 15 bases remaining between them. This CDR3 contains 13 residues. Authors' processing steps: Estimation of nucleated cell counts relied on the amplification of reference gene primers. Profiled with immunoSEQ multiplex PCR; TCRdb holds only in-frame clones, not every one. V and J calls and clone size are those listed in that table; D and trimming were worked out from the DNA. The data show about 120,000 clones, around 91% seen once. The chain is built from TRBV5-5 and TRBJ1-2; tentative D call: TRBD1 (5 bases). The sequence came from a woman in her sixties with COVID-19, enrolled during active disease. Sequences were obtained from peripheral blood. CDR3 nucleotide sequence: TGTGCCAGCACCCTTACAGGTTTAAATGGCTACACCTTC. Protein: CASTLTGLNGYTF.